The entry that follows covers one T cell receptor beta chain sequence. The antigen remains unidentified. The germline V gene has CDR1 SNHLY and CDR2 FYNNEI. The CDR3 extends over 16 amino acids. V was clipped by 7 bases and J by 0 bases, with 13 bases between them. The data belong to a study of T cell responses to AZD1222 COVID-19 vaccine. TCRdb's table, derived via immunoSEQ multiplex PCR, lists solely in-frame clones and lacks some. Here the sample spans roughly 190,000 clones, roughly nine tenths being singletons. Study conclusions and caveats: After the peak T cell response, and only then, were repertoires sampled. A reported finding is that nearly half of spike-specific TCRs target unmutated variant regions.

This TCR was sampled from an adult who received the AZD1222 COVID-19 vaccine. The chain has TRBV2 and TRBJ2-6; D is possibly TRBD1 (5 bases). The input for sequencing was peripheral blood, taken 28 days after the second AZD1222 dose. The DNA of the CDR3 is TGTGCCAGCAACACAGGTCCTCGCTCTGGGGCCAACGTCCTGACTTTC. Amino acid sequence: CASNTGPRSGANVLTF.